One and the same sample provided the 6 T cell receptor beta chains below, sequenced in a study of beta chain features in type 1 diabetes. Reverse transcription of all isolated RNA meant that expressed TCRB transcripts were sequenced. Profiled with immunoSEQ multiplex PCR; TCRdb holds only in-frame clones, not every one. The data show about 150,000 clones, more than 9.5% seen once. Input material: central memory CD4+ T cells from blood. The receptors originated from a young man in good health.

CDR3 in amino acids: CASSGLARLAGNEQFF. CDR3 nucleotide sequence: TGTGCCAGCAGTGGGCTGGCGAGACTAGCGGGCAATGAGCAGTTCTTC. The chain combines TRBV28 with TRBJ2-1; 10 bases fit TRBD2. This CDR3 has 16 amino acids. In germline, CDR1 is MDHEN, CDR2 SYDVKM. Germline trimming cut 5 bases from V and 6 bases from J; bases unmatched to any gene: 10.

The chain links TRBV28 to TRBJ2-3; D tentatively fits TRBD1 or TRBD2 (6 bases each). The germline gives CDR1 MDHEN, CDR2 SYDVKM. The CDR3 has 15 amino acids. Trimming shortened V by 8 bases and J by 3 bases, and 18 bases separated the two germline ends. The CDR3 sequence: CASLPSGAWTDTQYF. CDR3 DNA sequence: TGTGCCAGCCTCCCTTCGGGGGCGTGGACAGATACGCAGTATTTT.

The gene calls are TRBV30 and TRBJ1-3; 7 nucleotides align to TRBD1. The V gene's germline CDR1 is GTSNPN and CDR2 SVGIG (reference sequence). Trimming cost V 2 bases and J 7 bases; bases outside gene matches: 14. The CDR3 spans 16 residues. The DNA of the CDR3 is TGTGCCTGGAGTAACGCACGGGGACAGTCCTTGAACACCATATATTTT. Its protein product is CAWSNARGQSLNTIYF.

This sequence joins TRBV9 and TRBJ2-1, with TRBD1 matching over 8 bases. This CDR3 region has 16 residues. Germline CDR1 reads SGDLS; CDR2 reads YYNGEE. J was trimmed by 16 bases and V by 4 bases; bases with no gene match: 22. In DNA, the CDR3 is TGTGCCAGCAGCCCTATCCATACGCCCGGGACAGGAGTTGAATTCTTC. It encodes CASSPIHTPGTGVEFF. Looking up the rest from reference TRBV9 and TRBJ2-1 gives the full variable domain: DSGVTQTPKHLITATGQRVTLRCSPRSGDLSVYWYQQSLDQGLQFLIQYYNGEERAKGNILERFSAQQFPDLHSELNLSSLELGDSALYFCASSPIHTPGTGVEFFGPGTRLTVL.

This clone was seen only a few times. V is TRBV4-1 and J is TRBJ2-2; possibly TRBD1 for D (6 bases). Looked up from germline, CDR1 is MGHRA and CDR2 is YSYEKL. This CDR3 has 14 amino acids. V was shortened by 6 bases and J by 3 bases, with 11 bases between the two germline ends. CDR3: CASRQGMYTGELFF. The CDR3 DNA follows: TGCGCCAGCAGACAGGGTATGTACACCGGGGAGCTGTTTTTT.

This clone was counted a few times. This chain connects TRBV5-1 to TRBJ1-1; 7 bases align to TRBD1. Germline V gives CDR1 SGHRS, CDR2 YFSETQ. Germline trimming cut 4 bases from V and 2 bases from J; bases unmatched to any gene: 5. The CDR3 runs 14 residues. Here the CDR3 DNA reads TGCGCCAGCAGCCTAGGGACAGTTAACACTGAAGCTTTCTTT. This gives the protein CASSLGTVNTEAFF.